Presented here are 12 T cell receptor beta chains from one specimen sequenced in a study of CD8 T cells in Susac syndrome. RNA, at roughly 0.5 to 1 ug, was reverse transcribed with random hexamers. TCRdb analysed the immunoSEQ multiplex PCR reads with MiXCR anew, one entry per CDR3 protein. The sample includes 250,000 to 350,000 distinct CDR3 sequences, about 91% of them seen just once. Material: CD4+ T cells from PBMCs. The receptor source for this set is a human donor with multiple sclerosis.

The chain is built from TRBV12-3 or TRBV12-4 and TRBJ1-5; 10 bases are shared with TRBD1. V shed 3 bases, J shed 2 bases, and the junction held 1 base outside the gene matches. CDR3 length equals 15 residues. Here the CDR3 reads CASSFGTGGNQPQHF. The CDR3 DNA follows: TGTGCCAGCAGTTTCGGGACAGGGGGCAATCAGCCCCAGCATTTT.

The sample holds a few counts of this clonotype. The V gene is TRBV29-1, the J gene TRBJ2-3; D uncertain. The V end was cut by 4 bases, the J end by 1 base, with 9 bases between. This CDR3 comprises 13 residues. Germline CDR1 is SQVTM and CDR2 is ANQGSEA. The CDR3 is CSVGTSGTDTQYF. The CDR3 nucleotides read TGCAGCGTTGGAACTTCGGGCACAGATACGCAGTATTTT.

This chain connects TRBV30 to TRBJ2-3; D tentatively reads TRBD1 or TRBD2 (5 bases each). CDR3 size: 13 residues. The V gene lost 4 bases and the J gene lost 1 base, with 9 bases spanning the gap. The V gene's germline CDR1 is GTSNPN and CDR2 SVGIG (reference sequence). The CDR3: CAWTRDRTDTQYF. The CDR3 DNA reads TGTGCCTGGACCCGGGACCGCACAGATACGCAGTATTTT.

This chain joins TRBV7-2 and TRBJ2-7; TRBD2 agrees at 10 bases. J was trimmed by 2 bases and V by 5 bases; bases with no gene match: 18. The CDR3 consists of 19 residues. Germline values: CDR1 SGHTA, CDR2 FQGNSA. Here the CDR3 reads CASSKTPPLTSGFPYEQYF. The CDR3 DNA sequence: TGTGCCAGCAGCAAAACGCCCCCCCTGACTAGCGGGTTCCCCTACGAGCAGTACTTC.

This chain links TRBV10-3 with TRBJ2-3; D is undetermined. This CDR3 is built from 17 residues. In germline, CDR1 is ENHRY, CDR2 SYGVKD. The V gene lost 3 bases and the J gene lost 6 bases, with 22 bases spanning the gap. CDR3 region: CAISESIRGETTDTQYF. The CDR3, as DNA: TGTGCCATCAGTGAATCGATACGTGGGGAAACGACCGATACGCAGTATTTT.

The V call is TRBV13, the J call TRBJ2-1; D is ambiguous. The CDR3 has 13 residues. V gave up 5 bases and J gave up 3 bases, with 8 bases separating them. In germline, CDR1 is PRHDT, CDR2 FYEKMQ (reference sequence). Here the CDR3 DNA reads TGTGCCAGCAGCGGACGGAACTACAATGAGCAGTTCTTC. This encodes CASSGRNYNEQFF.

The rearrangement links TRBV30 to TRBJ1-4, with D unresolved. This CDR3 region has 14 residues. Germline V CDR1 and CDR2: GTSNPN, SVGIG (reference sequence). The ends were cut back, 0 bases at V and 2 bases at J, with 7 bases in the middle. DNA of the CDR3: TGTGCCTGGAGTGTAGGGTCCACTAATGAAAAACTGTTTTTT. Protein: CAWSVGSTNEKLFF.

The V call is TRBV20-1, the J call TRBJ1-1; D might be TRBD1 (5 bases). Germline CDR1 reads DFQATT; CDR2 reads SNEGSKA (reference sequence). CDR3 length: 11 amino acids. V was trimmed by 2 bases and J by 11 bases, leaving 12 bases between them. In nucleotides, the CDR3 is TGCAGTGCTAGACCCAGGGAGCACGCTTTCTTT. The encoded protein is CSARPREHAFF.

This chain uses TRBV25-1 with TRBJ2-1; 9 bases fit TRBD2. The CDR3 has 19 residues. CDR1 is MGHDK and CDR2 is SYGVNS in the germline V gene. V was clipped by 1 base and J by 8 bases; unmatched bases: 18. CDR3 DNA sequence: TGTGCCAGCAGTGAATGGCAGGGGAGGAAGGGCGGGAGGGGGTATGAGCAGTTCTTC. Translated, it gives CASSEWQGRKGGRGYEQFF. Full variable domain (missing parts from reference TRBV25-1 and TRBJ2-1): EADIYQTPRYLVIGTGKKITLECSQTMGHDKMYWYQQDPGMELHLIHYSYGVNSTEKGDLSSESTVSRIRTEHFPLTLESARPSHTSQYLCASSEWQGRKGGRGYEQFFGPGTRLTVL.

V gene TRBV7-9 combines with J gene TRBJ2-3, with D uncertain. Germline assignment: CDR1 SEHNR and CDR2 FQNEAQ (reference sequence). CDR3 length equals 15 residues. V was cut by 2 bases and J by 1 base, with 10 bases left in between. CDR3 coding DNA: TGTGCCAGCAGCTTATACCCGGCCCGCACAGATACGCAGTATTTT. This encodes CASSLYPARTDTQYF. The entire variable domain, with the rest obtained from reference TRBV7-9 and TRBJ2-3, is as follows: DTGVSQNPRHKITKRGQNVTFRCDPISEHNRLYWYRQTLGQGPEFLTYFQNEAQLEKSRLLSDRFSAERPKGSFSTLEIQRTEQGDSAMYLCASSLYPARTDTQYFGPGTRLTVL.

The rearrangement joins TRBV19 to TRBJ1-2, with D perhaps TRBD1 (5 bases). Looked up from germline, CDR1 is LNHDA and CDR2 is SQIVND (reference sequence). CDR3 length equals 15 residues. Trimming shortened V by 5 bases and J by 5 bases, and 18 bases separated the two germline ends. The CDR3 coding sequence is TGTGCCAGTAGTCCCCGGACGGACAAGGGATATGGCTACACCTTC. Its protein is CASSPRTDKGYGYTF.

The V and J genes are TRBV7-2 and TRBJ2-7, with D possibly matching TRBD1 (6 bases). CDR1 and CDR2 from the germline V gene are SGHTA and FQGNSA. With 1 base removed from V and 0 bases from J, the gap between germline ends came to 22 bases. CDR3 length: 19 residues. CDR3 in amino acids: CASSLDLDSVISASYEQYF. The DNA of the CDR3 is TGTGCCAGCAGCTTAGACCTGGACAGTGTTATCTCAGCCTCCTACGAGCAGTACTTC. The complete variable domain, with remaining parts taken from reference TRBV7-2 and TRBJ2-7, reads GAGVSQSPSNKVTEKGKDVELRCDPISGHTALYWYRQSLGQGLEFLIYFQGNSAPDKSGLPSDRFSAERTGGSVSTLTIQRTQQEDSAVYLCASSLDLDSVISASYEQYFGPGTRLTVT.